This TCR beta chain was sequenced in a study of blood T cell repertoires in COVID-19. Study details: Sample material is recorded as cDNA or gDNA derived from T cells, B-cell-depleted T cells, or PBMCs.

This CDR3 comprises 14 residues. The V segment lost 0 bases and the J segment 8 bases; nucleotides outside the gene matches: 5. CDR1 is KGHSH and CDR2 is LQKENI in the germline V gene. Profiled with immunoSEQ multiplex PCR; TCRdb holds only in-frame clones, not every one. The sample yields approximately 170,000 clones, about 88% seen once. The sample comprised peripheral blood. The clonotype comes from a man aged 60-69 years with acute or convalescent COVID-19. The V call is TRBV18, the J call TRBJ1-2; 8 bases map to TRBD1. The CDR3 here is CASSPPDRARGYTF. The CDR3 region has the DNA TGTGCCAGCTCACCACCGGACAGGGCGAGGGGCTACACCTTC.